The rows below give T cell receptor beta chains drawn from one sample of a study of CD4 T cells in relation to SARS-CoV-2 and coronaviruses. These receptors have no known antigen. Repertoires were generated with immunoSEQ multiplex PCR, while TCRdb's copy carries only in-frame clones and drops some. The data show roughly 25,000 clones, with 77% seen just once and 15% to 20% held by the top ten. The sample consisted of CD4+ T cells from PBMCs, cultured in vitro. These receptors were taken from a human donor in good health. Each CDR3 is given with its conserved first and last residue. The D gene is left open where the match is weak. The listing skips clone size in some rows; elsewhere it reads once, few, many or a size class.

j_call: TRBJ1-2
d_call: TRBD1
clone_size: NA
v_call: TRBV18
cdr3_aa: CASSPQDRGYGYTF
cdr3_nt: TGTGCCAGCTCACCCCAGGACAGGGGGTATGGCTACACCTTC

j_call: TRBJ2-2
d_call: NA
clone_size: NA
v_call: TRBV5-1
cdr3_aa: CASSLETSLIPGELFF
cdr3_nt: TGCGCCAGCAGCTTGGAAACCTCGCTCATACCCGGGGAGCTGTTTTTT

j_call: TRBJ1-2
d_call: TRBD1
clone_size: NA
v_call: TRBV27
cdr3_aa: CASSLGQVRYGYTF
cdr3_nt: TGTGCCAGCAGTTTGGGACAGGTAAGGTATGGCTACACCTTC

j_call: TRBJ2-7
d_call: TRBD1
clone_size: NA
v_call: TRBV3-1/TRBV3-2
cdr3_aa: CASRFGTGDYEQYF
cdr3_nt: TGTGCCAGCAGGTTCGGGACAGGGGACTACGAGCAGTACTTC

j_call: TRBJ1-2
d_call: NA
clone_size: NA
v_call: TRBV6-1
cdr3_aa: CASSSSYGYTF
cdr3_nt: TGTGCCAGCAGTTCGAGTTATGGCTACACCTTC

j_call: TRBJ2-7
d_call: TRBD2
clone_size: NA
v_call: TRBV27
cdr3_aa: CASSSLAGAFYEQYF
cdr3_nt: TGTGCCAGCAGTTCACTAGCGGGAGCCTTCTACGAGCAGTACTTC

j_call: TRBJ2-1
d_call: NA
clone_size: NA
v_call: TRBV6-4
cdr3_aa: CAPRQEQFF
cdr3_nt: TGTGCTCCGCGGCAGGAGCAGTTCTTC

j_call: TRBJ1-2
d_call: NA
clone_size: NA
v_call: TRBV25-1
cdr3_aa: CASSEYLAGAGIYGYTF
cdr3_nt: TGTGCCAGCAGTGAATACCTGGCGGGGGCAGGGATCTATGGCTACACCTTC

j_call: TRBJ1-3
d_call: TRBD1
clone_size: NA
v_call: TRBV5-4
cdr3_aa: CASSSGGYGNTIYF
cdr3_nt: TGTGCCAGCAGCTCAGGGGGGTACGGAAACACCATATATTTT

j_call: TRBJ1-6
d_call: NA
clone_size: NA
v_call: TRBV29-1
cdr3_aa: CSVEEAVSYRVGHF
cdr3_nt: TGCAGCGTTGAAGAGGCGGTAAGTTATCGGGTTGGACACTTT

j_call: TRBJ2-7
d_call: NA
clone_size: NA
v_call: TRBV7-8
cdr3_aa: CASRPWPYDEQYF
cdr3_nt: TGTGCCAGCCGCCCGTGGCCGTACGACGAGCAGTACTTC

j_call: TRBJ1-4
d_call: NA
clone_size: few
v_call: TRBV10-1
cdr3_aa: CASSESTGLGEKLFF
cdr3_nt: TGCGCCAGCAGTGAGTCGACGGGCCTTGGTGAAAAACTGTTTTTT

j_call: TRBJ1-5
d_call: TRBD1
clone_size: NA
v_call: TRBV11-2
cdr3_aa: CASSRDRAGQPQHF
cdr3_nt: TGTGCCAGCAGCCGCGACAGGGCTGGTCAGCCCCAGCATTTT

j_call: TRBJ2-1
d_call: TRBD1
clone_size: NA
v_call: TRBV10-3
cdr3_aa: CAISESKGGDKQFF
cdr3_nt: TGTGCCATCAGTGAGTCGAAAGGGGGCGACAAACAGTTCTTC

j_call: TRBJ2-1
d_call: NA
clone_size: NA
v_call: TRBV3-1/TRBV3-2
cdr3_aa: CASSQLGYNEQFF
cdr3_nt: TGTGCCAGCAGCCAACTCGGATACAATGAGCAGTTCTTC

j_call: TRBJ1-4
d_call: NA
clone_size: NA
v_call: TRBV3-1/TRBV3-2
cdr3_aa: CASSPLARGVLNEKLFF
cdr3_nt: TGTGCCAGCAGCCCGCTTGCAAGAGGGGTTTTGAATGAAAAACTGTTTTTT

j_call: TRBJ2-2
d_call: NA
clone_size: NA
v_call: TRBV7-8
cdr3_aa: CASSGSAGVGGELFF
cdr3_nt: TGTGCCAGCAGCGGTAGTGCAGGGGTGGGCGGGGAGCTGTTTTTT

j_call: TRBJ2-1
d_call: TRBD2
clone_size: NA
v_call: TRBV6-6
cdr3_aa: CASSPPERGSDEQFF
cdr3_nt: TGTGCCAGCAGCCCCCCTGAGCGGGGATCCGATGAGCAGTTCTTC

j_call: TRBJ2-7
d_call: TRBD2
clone_size: few
v_call: TRBV7-2
cdr3_aa: CASRPGGPMSYEQYF
cdr3_nt: TGTGCCAGCAGGCCGGGGGGACCGATGTCCTACGAGCAGTACTTC

j_call: TRBJ2-1
d_call: NA
clone_size: NA
v_call: TRBV3-1/TRBV3-2
cdr3_aa: CASSQDLGTRRNEQFF
cdr3_nt: TGTGCCAGCAGCCAAGATTTGGGGACCCGCCGAAATGAGCAGTTCTTC

j_call: TRBJ2-4
d_call: TRBD1
clone_size: NA
v_call: TRBV4-3
cdr3_aa: CASSQDLTGGGDIQYF
cdr3_nt: TGCGCCAGCAGCCAAGATCTTACAGGGGGCGGGGACATTCAGTACTTC

j_call: TRBJ1-2
d_call: TRBD1
clone_size: NA
v_call: TRBV4-2
cdr3_aa: CASSQVGRQGASYGYTF
cdr3_nt: TGTGCCAGCAGCCAAGTAGGGAGACAGGGAGCAAGTTATGGCTACACCTTC

j_call: TRBJ2-3
d_call: TRBD1
clone_size: once
v_call: TRBV5-4
cdr3_aa: CASSPTGGATQYF
cdr3_nt: TGTGCCAGCAGTCCAACAGGGGGTGCTACGCAGTATTTT

j_call: TRBJ2-2
d_call: NA
clone_size: few
v_call: TRBV5-1
cdr3_aa: CASSFGLNTGELFF
cdr3_nt: TGCGCCAGCAGCTTCGGGCTGAACACCGGGGAGCTGTTTTTT

j_call: TRBJ1-2
d_call: NA
clone_size: few
v_call: TRBV2
cdr3_aa: CASEGKGYGYTF
cdr3_nt: TGTGCCAGCGAGGGGAAGGGGTATGGCTACACCTTC

j_call: TRBJ1-1
d_call: NA
clone_size: NA
v_call: TRBV6-6
cdr3_aa: CASSYSAGSEAFF
cdr3_nt: TGTGCCAGCAGTTACTCAGCTGGGTCTGAAGCTTTCTTT

j_call: TRBJ1-5
d_call: NA
clone_size: NA
v_call: TRBV9
cdr3_aa: CASSVGENQPQHF
cdr3_nt: TGTGCCAGCAGCGTAGGAGAGAATCAGCCCCAGCATTTT

j_call: TRBJ1-2
d_call: TRBD1
clone_size: NA
v_call: TRBV4-1
cdr3_aa: CASSSRGSSYGYTF
cdr3_nt: TGCGCCAGCAGCTCCAGGGGGAGCAGCTATGGCTACACCTTC

j_call: TRBJ2-3
d_call: TRBD2
clone_size: NA
v_call: TRBV14
cdr3_aa: CASSQGRRGGKDTQYF
cdr3_nt: TGTGCCAGCAGCCAAGGTAGGCGGGGGGGCAAAGATACGCAGTATTTT

j_call: TRBJ2-1
d_call: NA
clone_size: NA
v_call: TRBV12-5
cdr3_aa: CASGPAAGFYNEQFF
cdr3_nt: TGTGCTAGTGGCCCGGCGGCAGGGTTCTACAATGAGCAGTTCTTC

j_call: TRBJ1-2
d_call: NA
clone_size: once
v_call: TRBV9
cdr3_aa: CASSVGNNYGYTF
cdr3_nt: TGTGCCAGCAGCGTAGGGAATAACTATGGCTACACCTTC

j_call: TRBJ1-2
d_call: NA
clone_size: NA
v_call: TRBV3-1/TRBV3-2
cdr3_aa: CASSHTGKGLEGYTF
cdr3_nt: TGTGCCAGCAGCCATACCGGCAAGGGGCTGGAGGGCTACACCTTC

j_call: TRBJ2-7
d_call: NA
clone_size: NA
v_call: TRBV7-2
cdr3_aa: CASSLELAFYEQYF
cdr3_nt: TGTGCCAGCAGCTTAGAGCTAGCGTTCTACGAGCAGTACTTC

j_call: TRBJ2-1
d_call: TRBD1
clone_size: once
v_call: TRBV4-3
cdr3_aa: CASSQDWTGSDSYNEQFF
cdr3_nt: TGCGCCAGCAGCCAAGATTGGACAGGGAGTGATTCCTACAATGAGCAGTTCTTC

j_call: TRBJ1-1
d_call: NA
clone_size: NA
v_call: TRBV6-5
cdr3_aa: CASSYSLFNQGTEAFF
cdr3_nt: TGTGCCAGCAGTTACTCGCTGTTCAATCAGGGCACTGAAGCTTTCTTT

j_call: TRBJ1-5
d_call: NA
clone_size: NA
v_call: TRBV19
cdr3_aa: CASSSGGPSNQPQHF
cdr3_nt: TGTGCCAGTAGTTCTGGGGGACCGAGCAATCAGCCCCAGCATTTT

j_call: TRBJ1-2
d_call: TRBD1
clone_size: few
v_call: TRBV9
cdr3_aa: CASRAGTGGAGTF
cdr3_nt: TGTGCCAGCAGAGCCGGGACAGGGGGCGCCGGGACCTTC

j_call: TRBJ2-7
d_call: NA
clone_size: once
v_call: TRBV3-1/TRBV3-2
cdr3_aa: CASSQDPTGAREQYF
cdr3_nt: TGTGCCAGCAGCCAAGATCCGACGGGGGCTAGGGAGCAGTACTTC

j_call: TRBJ2-7
d_call: NA
clone_size: NA
v_call: TRBV29-1
cdr3_aa: CSVKPQAFTSEQYF
cdr3_nt: TGCAGCGTTAAGCCCCAAGCATTCACCAGCGAGCAGTACTTC

j_call: TRBJ1-6
d_call: TRBD1
clone_size: NA
v_call: TRBV5-1
cdr3_aa: CASSLGQGANNSPLHF
cdr3_nt: TGCGCCAGCAGCTTGGGACAGGGGGCGAATAATTCACCCCTCCACTTT

j_call: TRBJ2-3
d_call: NA
clone_size: NA
v_call: TRBV7-2
cdr3_aa: CASSPTSLHTQYF
cdr3_nt: TGTGCCAGCAGCCCAACTAGCTTGCATACGCAGTATTTT

j_call: TRBJ2-3
d_call: NA
clone_size: NA
v_call: TRBV4-2
cdr3_aa: CASSQGTTDTQYF
cdr3_nt: TGTGCCAGCAGCCAAGGGACTACAGATACGCAGTATTTT

j_call: TRBJ2-3
d_call: NA
clone_size: once
v_call: TRBV6-4
cdr3_aa: CASSEMGMDTQYF
cdr3_nt: TGTGCCAGCAGTGAGATGGGGATGGATACGCAGTATTTT

j_call: TRBJ1-2
d_call: TRBD1
clone_size: NA
v_call: TRBV5-4
cdr3_aa: CASSLEPGGRYGYTF
cdr3_nt: TGTGCCAGCAGCTTGGAGCCAGGGGGACGGTATGGCTACACCTTC